Sequencing of this T cell receptor (beta chain) was carried out in a study of T cells in Graves' hyperthyroidism and ophthalmopathy. Notes on the study in general: Most thyroid clonotypes expanded above 0.001 were also detected in blood.

It was considered stable Graves' hyperthyroidism when ophthalmopathy did not progress within 18 months. Diagnostic assessment was based on clinical symptoms, serum thyroxine and TRAb, thyroid ultrasound and orbital computed tomography. The CDR3 totals 12 residues. Germline CDR1 SGHTA, CDR2 FQGNSA. With 5 bases removed from V and 4 bases from J, the gap between germline ends came to 9 bases. TCR beta CDR3 region amplification was performed from RNA transcripts. The HTBI primer set was used in a first-round RT-PCR of the TCR CDR3. One entry per CDR3 protein results from TCRdb running MiXCR on the multiplex PCR reads. Of under 800,000 distinct CDR3 sequences listed, 11% to 15% are singletons. For this clonotype: Its antigen is currently unknown.

This receptor was obtained from a woman under 30 with Graves' hyperthyroidism. The specimen was blood. V and J are TRBV7-2 and TRBJ2-7; D unresolved. CDR3 in DNA: TGTGCCAGCAGCCATAGTGAGTACGAGCAGTACTTC. It specifies CASSHSEYEQYF.